These 24 T cell receptor beta chains were all obtained from the same sample, sequenced in a study of CD4 T cells in relation to SARS-CoV-2 and coronaviruses. Their antigens remain unidentified. Measured with immunoSEQ multiplex PCR; TCRdb has only the in-frame clones, and not every one. This table has about 38,000 clones, around 77% appearing once. Sequencing was carried out using memory CD4+ T cells from PBMCs, cultured in vitro. The receptors were gathered from an adult with COVID-19.

The J gene is TRBJ2-1, the V gene TRBV18; the match to TRBD2 covers 13 bases. From germline, CDR1 is KGHSH and CDR2 LQKENI. CDR3 length equals 15 residues. J was trimmed by 5 bases and V by 6 bases; bases with no gene match: 4. This CDR3 reads CASSPGLAGDNEQFF. The CDR3 DNA is TGTGCCAGCTCCCCTGGACTAGCGGGGGACAATGAGCAGTTCTTC.

The gene calls are TRBV5-4 and TRBJ2-1, with 11 bases lining up with TRBD2. Looked up from germline, CDR1 is SGHNT and CDR2 is YYREEE (reference sequence). The CDR3 covers 15 residues. The ends lost 1 base at V and 8 bases at J; junction bases unmatched: 5. CDR3 coding DNA: TGTGCCAGCAGCTTGAGTAGCGGGAGGGCCTATGAGCAGTTCTTC. Its translation: CASSLSSGRAYEQFF.

V usage is TRBV27 and J usage is TRBJ2-3; 11 bases align to TRBD2. V was pared by 5 bases and J by 2 bases, with 3 bases of the junction left unmatched. This CDR3 region has 15 residues. CDR1 and CDR2 from the germline V gene are MNHEY and SMNVEV (reference sequence). CDR3 residues: CASSRLAGITDTQYF. The CDR3 coding sequence is TGTGCCAGCAGTCGACTAGCGGGGATCACAGATACGCAGTATTTT.

The chain links TRBV20-1 to TRBJ2-1, with D possibly being TRBD2 (5 bases). V gave up 3 bases and J gave up 0 bases, with 12 bases separating them. Germline CDR1 and CDR2: DFQATT and SNEGSKA (reference sequence). The CDR3 runs to 15 residues. CDR3: CSASVPGISYNEQFF. The CDR3 nucleotides read TGCAGTGCTAGTGTCCCGGGGATCTCCTACAATGAGCAGTTCTTC.

The chain uses TRBV7-9 and TRBJ2-1; D perhaps matches TRBD1 (6 bases). Germline CDR1 SEHNR, CDR2 FQNEAQ (reference sequence). Trimming stripped 2 bases from V and 9 bases from J, with 14 bases between. There are 14 residues in the CDR3. CDR3 in DNA: TGTGCCAGCAGCTTATTCTCCCAGGGGTCTGAGCAGTTCTTC. This gives the protein CASSLFSQGSEQFF.

The chain is built from TRBV27 and TRBJ1-6; tentative D call: TRBD1 (5 bases). CDR1 MNHEY and CDR2 SMNVEV come from the germline V gene (reference sequence). Trimming removed 7 bases at V and 2 bases at J, with 9 bases between. The CDR3 runs to 14 residues. CDR3 loop: CASTTEAYNSPLHF. CDR3 coding DNA: TGTGCCAGCACGACAGAGGCCTATAATTCACCCCTCCACTTT.

The chain employs TRBV4-2 and TRBJ2-1; no clear D. V was shortened by 0 bases and J by 4 bases, with 4 bases between the two germline ends. CDR1 is LGHNA, CDR2 YNFKEQ, per germline. This CDR3 has 13 amino acids. CDR3 residues: CASSQDWYNEQFF. In DNA, the CDR3 is TGTGCCAGCAGCCAAGATTGGTACAATGAGCAGTTCTTC.

Concerning this clone: One end of the junction varies from germline; a read error may be responsible. The chain carries TRBV7-7 and TRBJ2-7; TRBD2 agrees at 7 bases. The CDR3 is 14 residues long. Germline lookup yields CDR1 SSHAT and CDR2 FNYEAQ (reference sequence). The CDR3 sequence is CASSPQRGAYEQYF. The DNA of the CDR3 is TGTGCTAGCAGCCCCCAGCGGGGCGCCTACGAGCAGTACTTC.

The chain is built from TRBV5-1 and TRBJ2-7; no reliable D call. V was shortened by 0 bases and J by 6 bases, with 10 bases between the two germline ends. This CDR3 is built from 13 residues. Germline loops: CDR1 SGHRS, CDR2 YFSETQ. CDR3 sequence (DNA): TGCGCCAGCAGCTTGGCGTCAGGCGCCGAGCAGTACTTC. Translated, it gives CASSLASGAEQYF. Drawing the rest from reference TRBV5-1 and TRBJ2-7, the complete variable domain is KAGVTQTPRYLIKTRGQQVTLSCSPISGHRSVSWYQQTPGQGLQFLFEYFSETQRNKGNFPGRFSGRQFSNSRSEMNVSTLELGDSALYLCASSLASGAEQYFGPGTRLTVT.

The gene calls are TRBV19 and TRBJ1-6; D possibly corresponds to TRBD1 (6 bases). This CDR3 has 13 amino acids. Trimming cost V 10 bases and J 9 bases, with 16 bases left between them. Germline lookup yields CDR1 LNHDA and CDR2 SQIVND (reference sequence). The CDR3 reads CATKGVASSPLHF. The CDR3, as DNA: TGTGCCACAAAGGGGGTGGCATCTTCACCCCTCCACTTT.

The chain recombines TRBV4-3 with TRBJ2-3; 7 bases fit TRBD2. The germline V gene has CDR1 LGHNA and CDR2 YSLEER. The CDR3 has 16 residues. V shed 2 bases, J shed 1 base, and the junction held 6 bases outside the gene matches. CDR3 amino acids: CASSQSTSVGTDTQYF. The CDR3 nucleotides read TGCGCCAGCAGCCAATCAACTAGCGTAGGCACAGATACGCAGTATTTT.

The J gene is TRBJ2-3, the V gene TRBV18; D gene ambiguous. Germline CDR1 reads KGHSH; CDR2 reads LQKENI. Trimming shortened V by 2 bases and J by 4 bases, and 10 bases separated the two germline ends. The CDR3 has 14 amino acids. Here the CDR3 DNA reads TGTGCCAGCTCACCATCTTTAGACGCAGATACGCAGTATTTT. Its translation: CASSPSLDADTQYF.

This clone was observed a few times. The gene calls are TRBV11-2 and TRBJ2-5; 7 bases agree with TRBD2. V shed 3 bases and J 4 bases; nucleotides not matched to a gene: 5. The CDR3 is 14 amino acids. Germline V gene sequence: CDR1 SGHAT, CDR2 FQNNGV. The CDR3: CASSLGGVGETQYF. The DNA for the CDR3 is TGTGCCAGCAGCTTGGGGGGGGTCGGAGAGACCCAGTACTTC.

V gene TRBV7-2 combines with J gene TRBJ2-7, with 11 bases matching TRBD1. Germline V gene sequence: CDR1 SGHTA, CDR2 FQGNSA. V gave up 1 base and J gave up 3 bases; unmatched junction bases: 2. This CDR3 has 15 residues. Here the CDR3 DNA reads TGTGCCAGCAGCTTAGAGGGGACAGGGGGCTACGAGCAGTACTTC. It translates to CASSLEGTGGYEQYF. Full variable domain (outside the CDR3, taken from reference TRBV7-2 and TRBJ2-7): GAGVSQSPSNKVTEKGKDVELRCDPISGHTALYWYRQSLGQGLEFLIYFQGNSAPDKSGLPSDRFSAERTGGSVSTLTIQRTQQEDSAVYLCASSLEGTGGYEQYFGPGTRLTVT.

This chain links TRBV6-6 with TRBJ2-1; 12 nucleotides agree with TRBD1. Germline CDR1 reads MNHNY; CDR2 reads SVGAGI (reference sequence). The CDR3 spans 15 residues. The ends lost 4 bases at V and 7 bases at J; junction bases unmatched: 5. The CDR3 nucleotides read TGTGCCAGCAGTTCCCGGGACAGGGGGCGGAATGAGCAGTTCTTC. Its protein product is CASSSRDRGRNEQFF.

The V and J genes are TRBV7-9 and TRBJ2-1, with a tentative D call TRBD2 (6 bases). The V end was cut by 1 base, the J end by 10 bases, with 14 bases between. Looked up from germline, CDR1 is SEHNR and CDR2 is FQNEAQ (reference sequence). This CDR3 spans 14 amino acids. CDR3 residues: CASSLEGTPYEQFF. The CDR3 DNA follows: TGTGCCAGCAGCTTAGAGGGGACTCCCTACGAGCAGTTCTTC.

This clone occurred a few times. The rearrangement joins TRBV6-6 to TRBJ2-7, with a weak D call TRBD2 (6 bases). CDR3 length: 16 residues. The germline gives CDR1 MNHNY, CDR2 SVGAGI (reference sequence). The germline V and J ends were trimmed by 2 bases and 6 bases, with 20 bases remaining between them. The CDR3 spells CASSYPPYGGGSEQYF. CDR3 nucleotides: TGTGCCAGCAGTTACCCCCCGTACGGGGGAGGAAGCGAGCAGTACTTC.

The rearrangement links TRBV18 to TRBJ2-3; D remains ambiguous. The CDR3 covers 14 residues. V gave up 3 bases and J gave up 2 bases, with 9 bases separating them. Germline lookup yields CDR1 KGHSH and CDR2 LQKENI. The DNA of the CDR3 is TGTGCCAGCTCACCGCCGGTGGACACAGATACGCAGTATTTT. Translation: CASSPPVDTDTQYF.

V is TRBV30 and J is TRBJ1-2; tentative D call: TRBD1 (5 bases). Deletions cut 1 base from V and 8 bases from J, with 8 bases between. The germline V gene encodes CDR1 GTSNPN and CDR2 SVGIG (reference sequence). The CDR3 has 11 residues. The CDR3 DNA sequence: TGTGCCTGGAGTGGGGCAGGGGGCTACACCTTC. Translating it yields CAWSGAGGYTF.

The chain has TRBV28 and TRBJ1-2; D call uncertain. Germline assignment: CDR1 MDHEN and CDR2 SYDVKM. V lost 8 bases, J lost 8 bases, and 12 bases lay in between. This CDR3 has 11 residues. The CDR3 loop is CASVQAEGYTF. In DNA, the CDR3 is TGTGCCAGCGTTCAGGCGGAGGGCTACACCTTC.

This clone was counted a single time. The rearrangement links TRBV10-3 to TRBJ2-7, with D hard to call. The CDR3 is 14 amino acids. In germline, CDR1 is ENHRY, CDR2 SYGVKD. The ends were cut back, 4 bases at V and 0 bases at J, with 10 bases in the middle. As DNA, the CDR3 is TGTGCCATCAGTGGCAGCACACGCTCCTACGAGCAGTACTTC. As protein: CAISGSTRSYEQYF.

The rearrangement links TRBV19 to TRBJ2-5; D is possibly TRBD2 (6 bases). There are 14 residues in the CDR3. Trimming cost V 5 bases and J 5 bases, with 15 bases left between them. Germline CDR1 and CDR2: LNHDA and SQIVND (reference sequence). The CDR3 DNA follows: TGTGCCAGTAGTCTTCAGACTAGTGGCGAGACCCAGTACTTC. This codes for CASSLQTSGETQYF.

The chain carries TRBV3-1 (or the pseudogene TRBV3-2) and TRBJ2-5; 7 bases map to TRBD2. CDR1 and CDR2 (germline): LGHDT, YNNKEL (reference sequence). V was clipped by 6 bases and J by 3 bases; unmatched bases: 7. The CDR3 loop spans 14 amino acids. CDR3 sequence reads: CASSLSGVKETQYF. The CDR3 coding sequence is TGTGCCAGCAGTCTGAGCGGGGTTAAAGAGACCCAGTACTTC.

This clone was recorded a few times. V gene TRBV24-1 combines with J gene TRBJ1-6; weak D call: TRBD1 (5 bases). Trimming shortened V by 9 bases and J by 9 bases, and 14 bases separated the two germline ends. This CDR3 is 13 amino acids long. The germline gives CDR1 KGHDR, CDR2 SFDVKD. CDR3: CATQGSRGSPLHF. CDR3 DNA sequence: TGTGCCACCCAGGGTTCGCGGGGTTCACCCCTCCACTTT.